A selection of T cell receptor beta chains follows, all from one sample in a study of CD4 T cells in relation to SARS-CoV-2 and coronaviruses. This table comes from immunoSEQ multiplex PCR, and its TCRdb copy is limited to in-frame clones, with some not included. Found here are 28,000 or so clones, about three quarters of them singletons; the top ten hold 10%. The antigens for these receptors are not known. Source material: CD4+ T cells from PBMCs, cultured in vitro. These receptors came from a human donor in good health. CDR3s include the opening cysteine and the closing phenylalanine or tryptophan. A D gene is named only where the DNA matches it firmly. Only some rows state a clone size, as once, few, many or a class for expanded clones.

>.|TRBV4-3|15|TRBJ1-2|.
TGCGCCAGCAGCCAAGAGGGGGGGGATTCCTGGAGCTACACCTTC
CASSQEGGDSWSYTF
>.|TRBV11-3|15|TRBJ2-2|.
TGTGCCAGCAGCTTAGTTCGGGCCGAGGGCGGGGAGCTGTTTTTT
CASSLVRAEGGELFF
>.|TRBV5-1|16|TRBJ2-3|TRBD1
TGCGCCAGCAGCTTGGCCCGGGACAGGGGCCCAGATACGCAGTATTTT
CASSLARDRGPDTQYF
>few|TRBV7-2|15|TRBJ2-5|.
TGTGCCAGCAGCTTAGCGACCCCGGGGTGGGAGACCCAGTACTTC
CASSLATPGWETQYF
>.|TRBV4-1|17|TRBJ2-5|TRBD2
TGCGCCAGCAGCCAAGAAGGCGCGGGAGGGGGGAAGGAGACCCAGTACTTC
CASSQEGAGGGKETQYF
>.|TRBV2|14|TRBJ2-5|.
TGTGCCAGCACCACATTCAGGGGGGGAGAGACCCAGTACTTC
CASTTFRGGETQYF
>.|TRBV18|13|TRBJ1-2|.
TGTGCCAGCTCACTTGGGACCGATTATGGCTACACCTTC
CASSLGTDYGYTF
>.|TRBV5-1|17|TRBJ2-2|.
TGCGCCAGCAGCTTGGCCTTCGGGGGAGCGAACACCGGGGAGCTGTTTTTT
CASSLAFGGANTGELFF
>.|TRBV7-8|16|TRBJ1-2|.
TGTGCCAGCAGCTTAGCGTCCGGGGGCTTGGGCTATGGCTACACCTTC
CASSLASGGLGYGYTF
>.|TRBV5-1|15|TRBJ2-3|TRBD1
TGCGCCAGCAGCTTGGGTGGACAGGGTATAGATACGCAGTATTTT
CASSLGGQGIDTQYF
>.|TRBV5-8|13|TRBJ2-3|.
TGTGCCAGCAGCCAGGTAGAGGCCGATACGCAGTATTTT
CASSQVEADTQYF
>.|TRBV7-9|12|TRBJ2-1|TRBD1
TGTGCCAGCAGCCCCCTGACAGGGCGGGAGTTCTTC
CASSPLTGREFF
>few|TRBV5-8|17|TRBJ1-1|.
TGTGCCAGCAGCAAAGAACTCCAGACAGGTCGGAACACTGAAGCTTTCTTT
CASSKELQTGRNTEAFF